This is a list of T cell receptor beta chains from one sample in a study of blood T cell repertoires in COVID-19. Sequenced by immunoSEQ multiplex PCR; TCRdb stores in-frame clones only, minus some. The sample holds approximately 38,000 clones, about 90% seen once. Source material: peripheral blood. The receptors shown here come from a woman aged 80 or over with acute or convalescent COVID-19. The CDR3 runs from the conserved cysteine through the conserved F or W. Fields, in order: clone size, D gene, J gene, V gene, CDR3 DNA, CDR3 protein. A D gene is named only where the DNA matches it firmly. Some rows have no size entry. The others give once, few or many, or a class for an expanded clone.

. . TRBJ1-6 TRBV6-5 TGTGCCAGCAGGCCAACGGGTTCACCCCTCCACTTT CASRPTGSPLHF
. . TRBJ1-3 TRBV7-6 TGTGCCAGCAGCTTGACAGCCGCCTCTGGAAACACCATATATTTT CASSLTAASGNTIYF
. TRBD1 TRBJ1-2 TRBV6-5 TGTGCCAGCAGAACAGGGGGGACCTATGGCTACACCTTC CASRTGGTYGYTF
. . TRBJ2-2 TRBV12-3/TRBV12-4 TGTGCCAGCTCTAGGACGGGGACCGGGGAGCTGTTTTTT CASSRTGTGELFF
. TRBD1 TRBJ1-1 TRBV29-1 TGCAGCGTTAGACAGGGGTTTAACACTGAAGCTTTCTTT CSVRQGFNTEAFF
. TRBD1 TRBJ1-2 TRBV6-1 TGTGCCAGCAGTGACTTCAACGGACAGGACAACTATGGCTACACCTTC CASSDFNGQDNYGYTF
. . TRBJ1-5 TRBV7-8 TGTGCCAGCAGCTTAGAGTTCGAGAATCAGCCCCAGCATTTT CASSLEFENQPQHF
. TRBD2 TRBJ2-7 TRBV27 TGTGCCAGCAGTTCCTCCCCGGGGAGGGAGGTCTACGAGCAGTACTTC CASSSSPGREVYEQYF
. . TRBJ1-2 TRBV9 TGTGCCAGCAGCGGAGGAACAGGGACCCTTGCAGCCGGCGGCTACACCTTC CASSGGTGTLAAGGYTF
once TRBD2 TRBJ2-1 TRBV10-3 TGTGCCATCACCGGGACTAGCGGGGGCGAGCAGTTCTTC CAITGTSGGEQFF
. TRBD1 TRBJ1-3 TRBV9 TGTGCCAGCAGCGTAGGGACAGGGGCTGGAAACACCATATATTTT CASSVGTGAGNTIYF
once . TRBJ2-3 TRBV9 TGTGCCAGCAGCGTAGGGACTTCGAGCACAGATACGCAGTATTTT CASSVGTSSTDTQYF
. TRBD2 TRBJ2-3 TRBV7-8 TGTGCCAGCAGCTCACTAGCGGGGGAGGGGGATACGCAGTATTTT CASSSLAGEGDTQYF
. TRBD2 TRBJ2-1 TRBV27 TGTGCCAGCAGTTTATACAGCGGGGGGGTGGTCTCCTACAATGAGCAGTTCTTC CASSLYSGGVVSYNEQFF
few TRBD2 TRBJ2-3 TRBV29-1 TGCAGCGGTTTGACTAGCGGGGAAGATACGCAGTATTTT CSGLTSGEDTQYF
. . TRBJ1-2 TRBV7-8 TGTGCCAGCAGCTTAGGAGGGCAGGTCTATGGCTACACCTTC CASSLGGQVYGYTF
. . TRBJ2-7 TRBV3-1/TRBV3-2 TGTGCCAGCAGCAATTCCTTCGCCTACGAGCAGTACTTC CASSNSFAYEQYF
. . TRBJ2-3 TRBV5-1 TGCGCCAGCAGCTTGTGGGGGGGCACAGATACGCAGTATTTT CASSLWGGTDTQYF
once TRBD1 TRBJ2-1 TRBV11-3 TGTGCCAGCAGTCCGGGACAGGGATCTGGGAATGAGCAGTTCTTC CASSPGQGSGNEQFF
once . TRBJ2-2 TRBV2 TGTGCCAGCAGGTACGGGTCCGGCACCGGGGAGCTGTTTTTT CASRYGSGTGELFF
. TRBD1 TRBJ1-1 TRBV2 TGTGCCAGCAGTGGACAGGGGTTCATGAACACTGAAGCTTTCTTT CASSGQGFMNTEAFF
. TRBD1 TRBJ1-2 TRBV5-4 TGTGCCAGCAGCTTCTCGGGACAGGCGTTCCGTTATGGCTACACCTTC CASSFSGQAFRYGYTF
. . TRBJ1-1 TRBV6-1 TGTGCCAGCAGTGAAGGGGCCAGTTTGAACACTGAAGCTTTCTTT CASSEGASLNTEAFF
. . TRBJ1-3 TRBV9 TGTGCCAGCAGCGTCCAGGCTCTTAGCTCTGGAAACACCATATATTTT CASSVQALSSGNTIYF
. . TRBJ1-1 TRBV5-1 TGCGCCAGCAGCTTCTGGTCAGGGGACGGGACTGAAGCTTTCTTT CASSFWSGDGTEAFF
. . TRBJ1-6 TRBV9 TGTGCCAGCAGCGTAATGGCGCGGGGTTCACCCCTCCACTTT CASSVMARGSPLHF
. TRBD1 TRBJ2-3 TRBV7-9 TGTGCCAGCAGCCCCTGGACAGGGACCACAGATACGCAGTATTTT CASSPWTGTTDTQYF
. TRBD1 TRBJ1-1 TRBV5-1 TGCGCCAGCAGCTTACGCGGACAGGGGGCTGGGAACACTGAAGCTTTCTTT CASSLRGQGAGNTEAFF
. TRBD2 TRBJ2-2 TRBV4-1 TGCGCCAGCAGCCAAGAGGGTGGCGGGGGGCCGTTAACCGGGGAGCTGTTTTTT CASSQEGGGGPLTGELFF
. TRBD2 TRBJ2-4 TRBV18 TGTGCCAGCTCACCTAGCGGGGGGGCCCGGTACAGAAACATTCAGTACTTC CASSPSGGARYRNIQYF
once TRBD1 TRBJ1-6 TRBV7-8 TGTGCCAGCAGCTCACGACAGGGCCTTTATAATTCACCCCTCCACTTT CASSSRQGLYNSPLHF
. TRBD2 TRBJ2-3 TRBV5-4 TGTGCCAGCAGCTCCCGACTAGCGGGGAGCCCAGATACGCAGTATTTT CASSSRLAGSPDTQYF
once TRBD1 TRBJ2-5 TRBV27 TGTGCCAGCAGAACAGGGGTTCGGAGAGAGACCCAGTACTTC CASRTGVRRETQYF
. . TRBJ2-4 TRBV11-2 TGTGCCAGCAGCTTAAATCTCCAAAACATTCAGTACTTC CASSLNLQNIQYF
. . TRBJ1-1 TRBV18 TGTGCCAGCTCAACGACGACAGGACTGAACACTGAAGCTTTCTTT CASSTTTGLNTEAFF
. TRBD1 TRBJ1-2 TRBV6-5 TGTGCCAGCAGTTACCCCTCGGGACAGGGGTATGGCTACACCTTC CASSYPSGQGYGYTF
. . TRBJ2-7 TRBV5-1 TGCGCCAGCAGCTTAGGGCAGGACAGCGAGCAGTACTTC CASSLGQDSEQYF
. TRBD1 TRBJ2-2 TRBV7-9 TGTGCCAGCGGGACAGGGGCGAACACCGGGGAGCTGTTTTTT CASGTGANTGELFF
. TRBD1 TRBJ1-1 TRBV5-1 TGCGCCAGCAGCGACGGGACAGCGAACACTGAAGCTTTCTTT CASSDGTANTEAFF
. . TRBJ1-1 TRBV6-5 TGTGCCAGCAGTCCCCGGGGATTCTCTGAAGCTTTCTTT CASSPRGFSEAFF
. . TRBJ1-4 TRBV5-6 TGTGCCAGCAGCTTGGCCTCACAGGGCTGGGGAGAAAAACTGTTTTTT CASSLASQGWGEKLFF
. . TRBJ1-5 TRBV18 TGTGCCAGCTCACCGGAGCTCATCGGCCAGGGCGTATTGAGTTATCAGCCCCAGCATTTT CASSPELIGQGVLSYQPQHF
. TRBD1 TRBJ1-2 TRBV7-2 TGTGCCAGCAGCTTAGCGGGGAACAGGGGGAATGGAGACTACACCTTC CASSLAGNRGNGDYTF
. . TRBJ1-2 TRBV9 TGTGCCAGCAGCGCCTCGGGGTATGGCTACACCTTC CASSASGYGYTF